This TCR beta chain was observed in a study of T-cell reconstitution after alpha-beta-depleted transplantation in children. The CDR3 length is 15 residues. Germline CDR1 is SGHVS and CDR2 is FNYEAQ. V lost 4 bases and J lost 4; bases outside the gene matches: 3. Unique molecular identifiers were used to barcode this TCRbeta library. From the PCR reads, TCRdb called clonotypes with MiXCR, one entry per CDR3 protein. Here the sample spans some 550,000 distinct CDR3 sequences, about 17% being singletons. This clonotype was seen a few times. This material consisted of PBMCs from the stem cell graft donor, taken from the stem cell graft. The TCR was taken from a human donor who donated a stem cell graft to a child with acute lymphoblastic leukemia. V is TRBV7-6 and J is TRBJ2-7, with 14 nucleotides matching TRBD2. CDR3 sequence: CASSSGLAGGYEQYF. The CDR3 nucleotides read TGTGCCAGCAGCTCCGGACTAGCGGGAGGTTACGAGCAGTACTTC.